This paragraph reports one T cell receptor beta chain. What it binds is not known. The data derive from a study of shared clonotypes between healthy human individuals. The trim removed 4 bases at V and 4 bases at J, leaving 16 bases unmatched. The CDR3 length is 17 residues. The germline V gene encodes CDR1 SGHRS and CDR2 YFSETQ. The study drew all its donors from Caucasian adults living in Nashville, Tennessee. Memory CD4+ cells were the fraction left after CD45RA+ naive selection. TCRdb's copy holds only in-frame clones and misses some; the assay was immunoSEQ multiplex PCR. This sample has some 2,000,000 clones, with approximately 94% found just once. Study-level points and caveats: Relative to their counterparts shared across all four donors, non-shared clonotypes exhibited diminished generation probabilities.

The sample taken for sequencing was naive CD4+ T cells sorted from blood. Stated subset: CD45RA+ positively selected. The TCR comes from a man aged 18 to 35 in good health. The chain couples TRBV5-1 to TRBJ1-2, with 7 positions matching TRBD1. CDR3: CASSPRPRDSILYGYTF. CDR3 in DNA: TGCGCCAGCAGCCCCCGACCAAGGGACAGCATCCTCTATGGCTACACCTTC. The full variable domain, with the rest looked up from reference TRBV5-1 and TRBJ1-2, is KAGVTQTPRYLIKTRGQQVTLSCSPISGHRSVSWYQQTPGQGLQFLFEYFSETQRNKGNFPGRFSGRQFSNSRSEMNVSTLELGDSALYLCASSPRPRDSILYGYTFGSGTRLTVV.